These T cell receptor beta chains were read from a single sample in a study of blood T cell repertoires in COVID-19. The data were produced by immunoSEQ multiplex PCR, yet TCRdb's version contains in-frame clones alone and is incomplete. Among 100,000 to 150,000 clones listed, about 82% were seen once. Material: peripheral blood. The receptors originated from a human donor in a cohort sampled during active COVID-19. Both conserved end residues are part of each CDR3. Each record gives: clone size, CDR3 length, J gene, V gene, D gene, CDR3 protein, CDR3 DNA. The D gene is left open where the match is weak. Part of the rows lack a size; the others show once, few, many or a class for expanded clones.

once,14,TRBJ2-7,TRBV5-1,NA,CASSLGQRSGEQYF,TGCGCCAGCAGCTTGGGACAGCGTTCCGGGGAGCAGTACTTC
NA,16,TRBJ2-1,TRBV7-2,TRBD2,CASSRRSGLVNNEQFF,TGTGCCAGCAGCCGTCGATCGGGACTAGTTAACAATGAGCAGTTCTTC
NA,15,TRBJ1-1,TRBV11-2,NA,CASRNPGVRNTEAFF,TGTGCCAGCAGGAACCCGGGGGTCAGGAACACTGAAGCTTTCTTT
NA,14,TRBJ2-7,TRBV18,NA,CASSPSREGYEQYF,TGTGCCAGCTCACCATCGCGGGAAGGCTACGAGCAGTACTTC
NA,15,TRBJ1-5,TRBV5-8,NA,CASSLVGEGNQPQHF,TGTGCCAGCAGCTTGGTGGGGGAGGGGAATCAGCCCCAGCATTTT
NA,14,TRBJ2-5,TRBV19,NA,CASSIGWGKETQYF,TGTGCCAGTAGTATAGGGTGGGGCAAAGAGACCCAGTACTTC
NA,13,TRBJ1-5,TRBV5-1,NA,CASSLEMAGPQHF,TGCGCCAGCAGCTTGGAGATGGCAGGGCCCCAGCATTTT
NA,14,TRBJ2-5,TRBV14,NA,CASSFGTNQETQYF,TGTGCCAGCAGCTTCGGGACAAACCAAGAGACCCAGTACTTC
NA,14,TRBJ1-1,TRBV11-2,NA,CASSLGTGNTEAFF,TGTGCCAGCAGCTTAGGTACAGGGAACACTGAAGCTTTCTTT
few,15,TRBJ2-3,TRBV9,TRBD1,CASSQGQGAPDTQYF,TGTGCCAGCAGTCAGGGACAGGGGGCCCCAGATACGCAGTATTTT
NA,19,TRBJ2-1,TRBV9,NA,CASSVRDGPRASSYNEQFF,TGTGCCAGCAGCGTACGGGATGGCCCCCGCGCGAGCTCCTACAATGAGCAGTTCTTC
NA,14,TRBJ2-6,TRBV3-1/TRBV3-2,NA,CASSLQSGANVLTF,TGTGCCAGCAGCCTACAGTCTGGGGCCAACGTCCTGACTTTC
NA,13,TRBJ2-7,TRBV12-3/TRBV12-4,NA,CASSFGGISEQYF,TGTGCCAGCAGTTTTGGAGGGATCTCCGAGCAGTACTTC
few,15,TRBJ1-5,TRBV5-6,TRBD1,CASSSSGQLYQPQHF,TGTGCCAGCAGCTCCTCGGGACAGTTATATCAGCCCCAGCATTTT
NA,19,TRBJ2-7,TRBV15,TRBD1,CATSRDSPWDRASSYEQYF,TGTGCCACCAGCAGGGATTCCCCTTGGGACAGGGCCTCCTCCTACGAGCAGTACTTC
NA,15,TRBJ2-1,TRBV29-1,NA,CSVGLKTVSYNEQFF,TGCAGCGTTGGGCTTAAGACAGTCTCCTACAATGAGCAGTTCTTC
NA,15,TRBJ2-5,TRBV4-1,TRBD2,CASSQEGLALETQYF,TGCGCCAGCAGCCAAGAAGGACTAGCCTTGGAGACCCAGTACTTC
NA,15,TRBJ2-7,TRBV11-2,NA,CASSLQGRPGNEQYF,TGTGCCAGCAGCTTACAGGGGCGCCCCGGGAACGAGCAGTACTTC
NA,13,TRBJ2-5,TRBV10-3,NA,CATRPEVQETQYF,TGTGCCACGAGGCCGGAGGTCCAAGAGACCCAGTACTTC
NA,14,TRBJ2-3,TRBV5-1,TRBD1,CASSSTGGTDTQYF,TGCGCCAGCAGCTCGACAGGGGGCACAGATACGCAGTATTTT
NA,14,TRBJ1-1,TRBV10-2,NA,CASSESFQAYGAFF,TGCGCCAGCAGTGAGTCCTTTCAGGCGTATGGGGCTTTCTTT
NA,13,TRBJ2-1,TRBV7-2,NA,CASSLGQGNEQFF,TGTGCCAGCAGCTTGGGTCAGGGAAATGAGCAGTTCTTC
NA,13,TRBJ1-5,TRBV24-1,TRBD1,CATSEGIDRAQHF,TGTGCCACCAGTGAGGGGATTGACAGGGCCCAGCATTTT
NA,14,TRBJ2-2,TRBV6-4,NA,CASSSVAGTGELFF,TGTGCCAGCAGTTCGGTGGCGGGCACCGGGGAGCTGTTTTTT
NA,15,TRBJ2-2,TRBV30,TRBD2,CAWSVIAGVFGELFF,TGTGCCTGGAGTGTAATAGCGGGAGTGTTTGGGGAGCTGTTTTTT
NA,12,TRBJ2-5,TRBV19,NA,CASSIDLETQYF,TGTGCCAGTAGTATAGATCTGGAGACCCAGTACTTC
NA,18,TRBJ2-1,TRBV11-2,TRBD2,CASSLASAGLAGYNEQFF,TGTGCCAGCAGCTTAGCGTCGGCAGGACTAGCGGGATACAATGAGCAGTTCTTC
NA,15,TRBJ2-2,TRBV27,TRBD1,CASSRDRGWTGELFF,TGTGCCAGCAGTCGGGACAGGGGCTGGACCGGGGAGCTGTTTTTT
NA,15,TRBJ2-7,TRBV7-6,TRBD1,CASSHGTGHNYEQYF,TGTGCCAGCAGCCACGGGACAGGGCACAACTACGAGCAGTACTTC
NA,15,TRBJ2-7,TRBV5-4,TRBD2,CASSSGLAGGREQYF,TGTGCCAGCAGCTCGGGACTAGCGGGAGGTCGGGAGCAGTACTTC
NA,16,TRBJ1-1,TRBV5-6,NA,CASSVYEQGINTEAFF,TGTGCCAGCAGCGTCTATGAACAGGGAATTAACACTGAAGCTTTCTTT
NA,15,TRBJ2-7,TRBV5-5,TRBD1,CASSNRDRGFREQYF,TGTGCCAGCAGCAACCGGGACAGGGGATTCCGTGAGCAGTACTTC
NA,13,TRBJ1-1,TRBV27,TRBD1,CASSFTDRVEAFF,TGTGCCAGCAGTTTCACGGACAGGGTCGAAGCTTTCTTT
NA,15,TRBJ2-1,TRBV3-1/TRBV3-2,TRBD2,CASSLRGGSYNEQFF,TGTGCCAGCAGCCTTCGGGGCGGGAGTTACAATGAGCAGTTCTTC
NA,16,TRBJ1-3,TRBV30,NA,CAWSARGRISGNTIYF,TGTGCCTGGAGTGCCAGGGGACGGATCTCTGGAAACACCATATATTTT
NA,15,TRBJ2-2,TRBV7-7,NA,CASSLGGGPGGELFF,TGTGCTAGCAGCTTGGGCGGGGGCCCCGGCGGGGAGCTGTTTTTT
NA,16,TRBJ2-2,TRBV9,TRBD2,CASSPSGLAGTGELFF,TGTGCCAGCAGCCCGTCTGGACTAGCGGGAACCGGGGAGCTGTTTTTT
NA,15,TRBJ2-7,TRBV7-9,TRBD2,CASSRGAGGPYEQYF,TGTGCCAGCAGTCGGGGGGCGGGAGGGCCCTACGAGCAGTACTTC
NA,14,TRBJ2-5,TRBV6-5,NA,CASSYSGVGETQYF,TGTGCCAGCAGTTATTCGGGAGTAGGGGAGACCCAGTACTTC
NA,13,TRBJ1-2,TRBV5-6,NA,CASSLVGDDGYTF,TGTGCCAGCAGCTTGGTAGGGGATGACGGCTACACCTTC
NA,17,TRBJ1-6,TRBV3-1/TRBV3-2,TRBD1,CASSNTYRDSNNSPLHF,TGTGCCAGCAGCAATACTTACAGGGACAGCAATAATTCACCCCTCCACTTT
NA,15,TRBJ1-2,TRBV14,TRBD1,CASSQTTGGRNGYTF,TGTGCCAGCAGCCAGACGACAGGGGGCCGTAATGGCTACACCTTC
NA,13,TRBJ2-3,TRBV7-7,NA,CASSFQSTDTQYF,TGTGCCAGCAGCTTCCAGAGCACAGATACGCAGTATTTT
NA,19,TRBJ2-1,TRBV3-1/TRBV3-2,TRBD2,CASSQQVSAGVFFYNEQFF,TGTGCCAGCAGCCAGCAGGTGTCAGCGGGAGTGTTTTTCTACAATGAGCAGTTCTTC
NA,14,TRBJ1-1,TRBV24-1,NA,CATSVGGGGTEAFF,TGTGCCACCAGTGTAGGTGGGGGAGGGACTGAAGCTTTCTTT
NA,16,TRBJ2-5,TRBV28,NA,CASSSAGSGGRQTQYF,TGTGCCAGCAGTTCAGCGGGGTCTGGGGGGCGACAGACCCAGTACTTC
NA,15,TRBJ1-2,TRBV7-8,NA,CASSSTVSHNYGYTF,TGTGCCAGCAGCTCAACCGTATCACATAACTATGGCTACACCTTC
NA,15,TRBJ1-4,TRBV5-6,NA,CASSWRAGDNEKLFF,TGTGCCAGCAGCTGGCGGGCGGGGGATAATGAAAAACTGTTTTTT
NA,15,TRBJ2-3,TRBV7-9,NA,CASSPFLAYTDTQYF,TGTGCCAGCAGCCCGTTTCTAGCGTACACAGATACGCAGTATTTT
NA,13,TRBJ1-5,TRBV6-6,NA,CASSKQGRQPQHF,TGTGCCAGCAGTAAACAGGGACGTCAGCCCCAGCATTTT
NA,14,TRBJ1-2,TRBV2,NA,CASSITDKNYGYTF,TGTGCCAGCAGCATAACTGATAAAAACTATGGCTACACCTTC
NA,13,TRBJ1-2,TRBV11-2,TRBD1,CASSSGQSYGYTF,TGTGCCAGCAGCTCGGGACAGTCCTATGGCTACACCTTC
NA,13,TRBJ2-7,TRBV29-1,TRBD1,CSVLNRGSYEQYF,TGCAGCGTTCTAAACAGGGGATCCTACGAGCAGTACTTC
NA,17,TRBJ2-3,TRBV19,NA,CASSIASGPLRTDTQYF,TGTGCCAGTAGTATAGCATCAGGGCCTCTAAGGACAGATACGCAGTATTTT
NA,17,TRBJ2-4,TRBV2,NA,CASSELLGGTTKNIQYF,TGTGCCAGCAGTGAACTCTTAGGCGGGACCACCAAAAACATTCAGTACTTC
NA,12,TRBJ2-7,TRBV19,NA,CASSIIGGEQYF,TGTGCCAGTAGTATAATAGGCGGCGAGCAGTACTTC
once,15,TRBJ2-1,TRBV7-7,TRBD2,CASSLTGLAGEEQFF,TGTGCTAGCAGCTTAACGGGACTAGCGGGTGAAGAGCAGTTCTTC
few,13,TRBJ2-1,TRBV2,NA,CASTIDSYNEQFF,TGTGCCAGCACAATTGACAGCTACAATGAGCAGTTCTTC
NA,15,TRBJ2-2,TRBV4-1,NA,CASSQPFSGAGELFF,TGCGCCAGCAGCCAACCCTTTAGCGGAGCCGGGGAGCTGTTTTTT